The entry that follows covers one T cell receptor beta chain sequence. It has no known antigen specificity. No base quality values were provided; no much bigger clone lies one nucleotide off. The germline V gene provides CDR1 SGHNT and CDR2 YENEEA. From cysteine to phenylalanine, the CDR3 is 14 amino acids long. The DNA shown is the 42-base CDR3, in frame from base 1. Deletion took 3 bases off V and 1 base off J, with a span of 9 bases between the germline ends. TCRbeta CDR3 regions were amplified from genomic DNA using the immunoSEQ Assay, a bias-controlled multiplex PCR. In the original analysis: The number of nucleated cells in each sample was estimated by amplification of reference gene primers within the assay. Sequence reads were collapsed and filtered to measure the absolute abundance of every unique TCRbeta CDR3 rearrangement. For each sample, productive Simpson clonality was calculated as the square root of Simpson's diversity index across productive rearrangements. What TCRdb holds here is the immuneACCESS table cut down to in-frame rearrangements. Part of the clones is not present; checked against another copy, under half of the missing clones reflect an unresolved V gene, and the others are unexplained. D and trimming were read from the DNA, whereas the V and J calls and clone size are those reported in that table. Across this sample there are 150,000 to 200,000 clones, with roughly 90% seen only once. Of the sample, more than 25% falls within the top ten clones.

This entry belongs to a study of blood T cell repertoires in COVID-19 (dated by TCRdb to 2018 to 2021). General notes on the study: Samples from collaborators originated in the United States, Italy and Spain and spanned both the acute and convalescent phases of COVID-19. Nearly every sample came with metadata listing a de-identified subject ID, COVID-19 status, age in years and sex. The samples were drawn from two sources: the first 160 participants of the ongoing ImmuneRACE study, and 1,200 or so subjects contributed by 6 global collaborators. The repertoires were made available in a free public database intended to serve as a resource for research on the immune response to SARS-CoV-2. HLA class I and class II types, where available, came from metadata supplied by the sample provider rather than from assay-based typing. The prospective study material was composed of cDNA or gDNA derived from T cells, B-cell-depleted T cells, or PBMCs. Deeply sampled blood TCRbeta repertoires from subjects exposed to, actively infected with, or recovered from COVID-19 were included in the dataset. The full study reports these points: Clinical and demographic metadata were provided uncurated, with the amount varying by source and participant.

Each collaborating institution followed its own protocols to collect whole blood in K2EDTA tubes. For TCRbeta analysis, collaborators shipped samples as frozen whole blood, isolated PBMCs, or DNA extracted from either of those sample types. The chain links TRBV11-3 with TRBJ2-5; the D region possibly corresponds to TRBD1 (5 bases align). The TCR sequence derives from a man aged 55 to 70 with acute or convalescent COVID-19. The material sequenced was peripheral blood. The base sequence is TGTGCCAGCAGCTTTGTCCAGGGCCAAGAGACCCAGTACTTC. Its product reads: CASSFVQGQETQYF.